This T cell receptor beta chain was recovered during a study of HIV-infected children after antiretroviral therapy interruption. Documented treatment: PENTA 11 planned treatment interruption arm or continuous ART arm. At least 24 weeks of at least three-drug ART, in children 2 to 15 years. The TCR library was built from RNA with a 3' RACE protocol and unique molecular identifiers. TCRdb reprocessed the 3' RACE reads with MiXCR, giving one entry per CDR3 protein. This table holds more than 85,000 distinct CDR3 sequences, about 6.3% found once. This clonotype showed up many times. The receptor comes from a pool of human donors with HIV. Sequences were derived from CD45RA+ CD4+ T cells from PBMCs, pooled from several time points, sampled from a donor given antiretroviral therapy, either interrupted or continuous. Specified subset: naive CD4+ CD45RA+ CD45RO- T cells.

The CDR3 DNA reads TGTGCCACCAGTGATGCTCGTCCTAGCGGGCAAGAGACCCAGTACTTC. This codes for CATSDARPSGQETQYF. The chain links TRBV24-1 to TRBJ2-5, with 8 bases that match TRBD2. This CDR3 spans 16 amino acids. Trimming at V came to 3 bases and at J to 2 bases, leaving 7 bases not matched to a gene. The germline gives CDR1 KGHDR, CDR2 SFDVKD.